This T cell receptor beta chain was profiled in a study of post-analysis software for immune sequencing data. Whole-study context: As for disease course, relapsing-remitting, secondary progressive and progressive-relapsing multiple sclerosis were all included.

This clonotype has only a few counts. Its antigen is not identified. Study outcomes and limitations: About five TRBV segments, including TRBV5-6, TRBV5-1 and TRBV20-1, were more frequent in patients than controls. Normalized Chao1 diversity was significantly reduced in patients versus controls. Batch-matched samples strongly co-clustered by F measure.

Germline V gene data show CDR1 as SGHTA and CDR2 as FQGNSA. V was pared by 5 bases and J by 0 bases, with 14 bases between. The CDR3 runs 15 residues. cDNA libraries of TCR beta carried unique molecular identifiers. When about 0.95 to 10 million T cells were used, they gave approximately 530,000 cDNA molecules. Via MiXCR, TCRdb re-called the PCR reads, giving one row per CDR3 protein. The data show about half a million distinct CDR3 sequences, with 45% seen just once and around an eighth held by the top ten. The chain carries TRBV7-2 and TRBJ2-7; D is possibly TRBD2 (5 bases). The source material was blood. The clonotype was recovered from a girl between 5 and 17 years old with multiple sclerosis. The CDR3 DNA follows: TGTGCCAGCAGCCAGGTCGTAGGGAGCTCCTACGAGCAGTACTTC. Residues: CASSQVVGSSYEQYF.